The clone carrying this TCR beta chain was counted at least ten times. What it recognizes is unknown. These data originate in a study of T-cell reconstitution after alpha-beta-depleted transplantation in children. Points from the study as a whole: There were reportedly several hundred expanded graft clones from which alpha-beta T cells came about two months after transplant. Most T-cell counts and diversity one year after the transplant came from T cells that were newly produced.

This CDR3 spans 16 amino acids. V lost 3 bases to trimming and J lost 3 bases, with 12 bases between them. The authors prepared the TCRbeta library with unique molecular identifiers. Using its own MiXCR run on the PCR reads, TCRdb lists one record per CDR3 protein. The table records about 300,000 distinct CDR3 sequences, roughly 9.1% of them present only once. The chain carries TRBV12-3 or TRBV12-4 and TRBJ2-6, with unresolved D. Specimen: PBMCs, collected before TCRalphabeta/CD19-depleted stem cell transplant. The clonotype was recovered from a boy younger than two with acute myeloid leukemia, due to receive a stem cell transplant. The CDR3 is CASSFPTRYGANVLTF. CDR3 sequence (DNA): TGTGCCAGCAGTTTCCCCACAAGATATGGGGCCAACGTCCTGACTTTC.